This is a list of T cell receptor beta chains from one sample in a study of CD8 T cells in ankylosing spondylitis. TCRdb used MiXCR to reprocess the 5' RACE reads, holding one entry per CDR3 protein. In the table there are roughly 230,000 distinct CDR3 sequences, under 20% of which are singletons. The sample taken for sequencing was blood, either unsorted or a sorted T cell fraction (not recorded which). The source is a male donor with ankylosing spondylitis or in good health (not recorded which). Each CDR3 is given with its conserved first and last residue. A D gene is named only where the DNA matches it firmly. Expanded clones get a size class; other rows say once, few or many, or leave the size out.

clone_size d_call j_call v_call cdr3_aa cdr3_nt
few - TRBJ2-5 TRBV7-8 CASSSPRRGKETQYF TGTGCCAGCAGCTCACCTCGGAGGGGTAAAGAGACCCAGTACTTC
few TRBD2 TRBJ2-1 TRBV20-1 CSARDPLAGGNEQFF TGCAGTGCTAGAGATCCCCTAGCGGGAGGGAATGAGCAGTTCTTC
- - TRBJ1-6 TRBV6-4 CASSDTRTDINSPLHF TGTGCCAGCAGTGACACACGGACAGATATTAATTCACCCCTCCACTTT
- TRBD1 TRBJ2-1 TRBV19 CASSTGQYNEQFF TGTGCCAGTAGTACGGGACAGTACAATGAGCAGTTCTTC
few TRBD2 TRBJ2-1 TRBV5-1 CASSPGTSGIDEQFF TGCGCCAGCAGCCCGGGGACTAGCGGGATCGATGAGCAGTTCTTC
many TRBD1 TRBJ2-7 TRBV27 CASSSRDRVYEQYF TGTGCCAGCAGTTCCCGGGACAGGGTCTACGAGCAGTACTTC
many - TRBJ2-5 TRBV20-1 CSATRTEETQYF TGCAGTGCAACCAGGACGGAAGAGACCCAGTACTTC
- TRBD1 TRBJ1-5 TRBV12-3/TRBV12-4 CASSPTGEEQPQHF TGTGCCAGCAGCCCCACAGGGGAAGAACAGCCCCAGCATTTT
- TRBD2 TRBJ2-1 TRBV10-3 CAIYSGIEQFF TGTGCCATTTACAGCGGGATAGAGCAGTTCTTC
- TRBD1 TRBJ2-7 TRBV13 CASRSPGTGAYEQYF TGTGCCAGCAGAAGCCCCGGGACAGGCGCCTACGAGCAGTACTTC
- - TRBJ2-7 TRBV24-1 CATRRGTIPRAEQYF TGTGCCACCAGACGGGGTACGATACCCCGTGCCGAGCAGTACTTC
few - TRBJ2-2 TRBV5-6 CASSFKYENTGELFF TGTGCCAGCAGCTTTAAGTACGAGAACACCGGGGAGCTGTTTTTT
few - TRBJ1-2 TRBV11-2 CASSLDGGLYGYTF TGTGCCAGCAGCTTAGATGGGGGACTCTATGGCTACACCTTC
once - TRBJ2-7 TRBV15 CATSDRAIPYEQYF TGTGCCACCAGCGACAGAGCCATTCCCTACGAGCAGTACTTC
- TRBD2 TRBJ2-5 TRBV4-3 CASSQETLGGGETQYF TGCGCCAGCAGCCAAGAAACCCTAGGCGGGGGGGAGACCCAGTACTTC
- - TRBJ2-7 TRBV13 CASSLGGKNSYEQYF TGTGCCAGCAGCTTGGGGGGCAAAAACTCCTACGAGCAGTACTTC
few - TRBJ2-1 TRBV6-5 CASSYSGLSNEQFF TGTGCCAGCAGTTACTCGGGACTTAGCAATGAGCAGTTCTTC
few TRBD2 TRBJ2-1 TRBV28 CASELSGSTGDEQFF TGTGCCAGCGAACTAAGCGGGAGTACCGGCGATGAGCAGTTCTTC
- - TRBJ2-1 TRBV29-1 CSVDYQGGYNEQFF TGCAGCGTTGATTATCAGGGGGGCTACAATGAGCAGTTCTTC
few - TRBJ1-1 TRBV7-2 CASSLGVGITEAFF TGTGCCAGCAGCTTAGGGGTAGGGATCACTGAAGCTTTCTTT
- - TRBJ1-6 TRBV6-5 CASSLWTDSPLHF TGTGCCAGCAGTTTGTGGACGGATTCACCCCTCCACTTT
- - TRBJ2-7 TRBV4-1 CASSQALGTYQEQYF TGCGCCAGCAGCCAAGCTCTCGGAACTTACCAAGAGCAGTACTTC
- TRBD2 TRBJ2-1 TRBV7-3 CASSLKGLAGDYGNEQFF TGTGCCAGCAGCTTAAAGGGGCTAGCGGGAGATTACGGCAATGAGCAGTTCTTC
- TRBD1 TRBJ2-7 TRBV4-3 CASSHSIQGNYEQYF TGCGCCAGCAGCCATTCCATACAGGGGAACTACGAGCAGTACTTC
- - TRBJ1-2 TRBV6-5 CASSYSAGGGGYTF TGTGCCAGCAGTTACTCGGCCGGGGGAGGAGGCTACACCTTC
few - TRBJ2-1 TRBV12-5 CASGLAPVNEQFF TGTGCTAGTGGTTTGGCACCAGTGAATGAGCAGTTCTTC
- TRBD1 TRBJ2-6 TRBV5-1 CASSSDRVSGANVLTF TGCGCCAGCAGCTCGGACAGGGTCTCTGGGGCCAACGTCCTGACTTTC
many - TRBJ2-7 TRBV27 CASSLTGYEQYF TGTGCCAGCAGTCTGACTGGCTACGAGCAGTACTTC
many TRBD2 TRBJ2-7 TRBV4-3 CASSLGTSGNYEQYF TGTGCCAGCAGCCTCGGGACTAGCGGGAACTACGAGCAGTACTTC
many - TRBJ1-6 TRBV27 CASSLPNSPLHF TGTGCCAGCAGTCTCCCCAATTCACCCCTCCACTTT
- - TRBJ2-2 TRBV12-3/TRBV12-4 CASRLGENTGELFF TGTGCCAGCCGCCTTGGGGAGAACACCGGGGAGCTGTTTTTT
few - TRBJ2-7 TRBV5-4 CASSFAEGPKPYEQYF TGTGCCAGCAGCTTTGCTGAGGGCCCTAAACCCTACGAGCAGTACTTC
- TRBD1 TRBJ2-7 TRBV6-1 CASRSLGQGFSYEQYF TGTGCCAGCAGGAGTCTCGGACAGGGCTTCTCCTACGAGCAGTACTTC
many - TRBJ2-7 TRBV29-1 CSVEGGAPQQYF TGCAGCGTTGAGGGAGGAGCCCCACAGCAGTACTTC
- - TRBJ2-1 TRBV7-1 CASSSPLGELIDEQFF TGTGCCAGCAGCTCACCTCTGGGTGAATTGATCGATGAGCAGTTCTTC
- - TRBJ2-1 TRBV7-6 CASSGREDNEQFF TGTGCCAGCAGCGGCAGGGAGGACAATGAGCAGTTCTTC
few TRBD1 TRBJ2-5 TRBV6-1 CASRGTGGETQYF TGTGCCAGCAGGGGGACAGGGGGAGAGACCCAGTACTTC
- - TRBJ2-1 TRBV6-2/TRBV6-3 CASSYSGLDPSYNEQFF TGTGCCAGCAGTTACTCTGGGTTAGACCCCTCCTACAATGAGCAGTTCTTC
few - TRBJ2-7 TRBV5-1 CASRGVYEQYF TGCGCCAGCAGGGGGGTCTACGAGCAGTACTTC
few TRBD2 TRBJ2-1 TRBV5-1 CASRSSGRRAYNEQFF TGCGCCAGCAGAAGTAGCGGGAGAAGGGCCTACAATGAGCAGTTCTTC
- - TRBJ2-2 TRBV12-3/TRBV12-4 CASSWDSEELFF TGTGCCAGCAGTTGGGACTCCGAGGAGCTGTTTTTT
- - TRBJ2-5 TRBV21-1 CASSKKEQETQYF TGTGCCAGCAGCAAGAAGGAGCAAGAGACCCAGTACTTC
few - TRBJ2-7 TRBV27 CASSLSQSYEQYF TGTGCCAGCAGTTTGTCACAGTCCTACGAGCAGTACTTC
- TRBD2 TRBJ2-3 TRBV29-1 CSVEEGLSWGGADTQYF TGCAGCGTTGAAGAAGGTCTAAGTTGGGGGGGGGCAGATACGCAGTATTTT